This paragraph reports one T cell receptor beta chain. The target antigen is unknown. Documented treatment: around 19 received Ad26.COV2.S at low or high dose, single or two shots; five or six received placebo; per-sample allocation not given. The study sampled participants on day 63 after the first vaccine or placebo injection. This specimen belongs to a study of Ad26.COV2.S vaccination and SARS-CoV-2 variants. About the research overall: COV1001, an Ad26.COV2.S trial, supplied this vaccine-arm donor.

Findings and caveats of the study: Possibly, TCR breadth and depth analyses underestimated total T cell responses.

Repertoires were generated with immunoSEQ multiplex PCR, while TCRdb's copy carries only in-frame clones and drops some. The table includes approximately 300,000 clones, 70% to 90% detected once. The CDR3 has 12 amino acids. Looked up from germline, CDR1 is GTSNPN and CDR2 is SVGIG (reference sequence). V lost 3 bases, J lost 5 bases, and 8 bases lay in between. The clonotype originates from a person aged 18-60 years who received the Ad26.COV2.S COVID-19 vaccine or a placebo. The sample in question was peripheral blood, obtained in a trial of Ad26.COV2.S vaccine versus placebo. The gene calls are TRBV30 and TRBJ1-5; maybe TRBD1 (5 bases). The CDR3 region has the DNA TGTGCCTGGAGGAGAGGGGATCAGCCCCAGCATTTT. This sequence encodes CAWRRGDQPQHF.